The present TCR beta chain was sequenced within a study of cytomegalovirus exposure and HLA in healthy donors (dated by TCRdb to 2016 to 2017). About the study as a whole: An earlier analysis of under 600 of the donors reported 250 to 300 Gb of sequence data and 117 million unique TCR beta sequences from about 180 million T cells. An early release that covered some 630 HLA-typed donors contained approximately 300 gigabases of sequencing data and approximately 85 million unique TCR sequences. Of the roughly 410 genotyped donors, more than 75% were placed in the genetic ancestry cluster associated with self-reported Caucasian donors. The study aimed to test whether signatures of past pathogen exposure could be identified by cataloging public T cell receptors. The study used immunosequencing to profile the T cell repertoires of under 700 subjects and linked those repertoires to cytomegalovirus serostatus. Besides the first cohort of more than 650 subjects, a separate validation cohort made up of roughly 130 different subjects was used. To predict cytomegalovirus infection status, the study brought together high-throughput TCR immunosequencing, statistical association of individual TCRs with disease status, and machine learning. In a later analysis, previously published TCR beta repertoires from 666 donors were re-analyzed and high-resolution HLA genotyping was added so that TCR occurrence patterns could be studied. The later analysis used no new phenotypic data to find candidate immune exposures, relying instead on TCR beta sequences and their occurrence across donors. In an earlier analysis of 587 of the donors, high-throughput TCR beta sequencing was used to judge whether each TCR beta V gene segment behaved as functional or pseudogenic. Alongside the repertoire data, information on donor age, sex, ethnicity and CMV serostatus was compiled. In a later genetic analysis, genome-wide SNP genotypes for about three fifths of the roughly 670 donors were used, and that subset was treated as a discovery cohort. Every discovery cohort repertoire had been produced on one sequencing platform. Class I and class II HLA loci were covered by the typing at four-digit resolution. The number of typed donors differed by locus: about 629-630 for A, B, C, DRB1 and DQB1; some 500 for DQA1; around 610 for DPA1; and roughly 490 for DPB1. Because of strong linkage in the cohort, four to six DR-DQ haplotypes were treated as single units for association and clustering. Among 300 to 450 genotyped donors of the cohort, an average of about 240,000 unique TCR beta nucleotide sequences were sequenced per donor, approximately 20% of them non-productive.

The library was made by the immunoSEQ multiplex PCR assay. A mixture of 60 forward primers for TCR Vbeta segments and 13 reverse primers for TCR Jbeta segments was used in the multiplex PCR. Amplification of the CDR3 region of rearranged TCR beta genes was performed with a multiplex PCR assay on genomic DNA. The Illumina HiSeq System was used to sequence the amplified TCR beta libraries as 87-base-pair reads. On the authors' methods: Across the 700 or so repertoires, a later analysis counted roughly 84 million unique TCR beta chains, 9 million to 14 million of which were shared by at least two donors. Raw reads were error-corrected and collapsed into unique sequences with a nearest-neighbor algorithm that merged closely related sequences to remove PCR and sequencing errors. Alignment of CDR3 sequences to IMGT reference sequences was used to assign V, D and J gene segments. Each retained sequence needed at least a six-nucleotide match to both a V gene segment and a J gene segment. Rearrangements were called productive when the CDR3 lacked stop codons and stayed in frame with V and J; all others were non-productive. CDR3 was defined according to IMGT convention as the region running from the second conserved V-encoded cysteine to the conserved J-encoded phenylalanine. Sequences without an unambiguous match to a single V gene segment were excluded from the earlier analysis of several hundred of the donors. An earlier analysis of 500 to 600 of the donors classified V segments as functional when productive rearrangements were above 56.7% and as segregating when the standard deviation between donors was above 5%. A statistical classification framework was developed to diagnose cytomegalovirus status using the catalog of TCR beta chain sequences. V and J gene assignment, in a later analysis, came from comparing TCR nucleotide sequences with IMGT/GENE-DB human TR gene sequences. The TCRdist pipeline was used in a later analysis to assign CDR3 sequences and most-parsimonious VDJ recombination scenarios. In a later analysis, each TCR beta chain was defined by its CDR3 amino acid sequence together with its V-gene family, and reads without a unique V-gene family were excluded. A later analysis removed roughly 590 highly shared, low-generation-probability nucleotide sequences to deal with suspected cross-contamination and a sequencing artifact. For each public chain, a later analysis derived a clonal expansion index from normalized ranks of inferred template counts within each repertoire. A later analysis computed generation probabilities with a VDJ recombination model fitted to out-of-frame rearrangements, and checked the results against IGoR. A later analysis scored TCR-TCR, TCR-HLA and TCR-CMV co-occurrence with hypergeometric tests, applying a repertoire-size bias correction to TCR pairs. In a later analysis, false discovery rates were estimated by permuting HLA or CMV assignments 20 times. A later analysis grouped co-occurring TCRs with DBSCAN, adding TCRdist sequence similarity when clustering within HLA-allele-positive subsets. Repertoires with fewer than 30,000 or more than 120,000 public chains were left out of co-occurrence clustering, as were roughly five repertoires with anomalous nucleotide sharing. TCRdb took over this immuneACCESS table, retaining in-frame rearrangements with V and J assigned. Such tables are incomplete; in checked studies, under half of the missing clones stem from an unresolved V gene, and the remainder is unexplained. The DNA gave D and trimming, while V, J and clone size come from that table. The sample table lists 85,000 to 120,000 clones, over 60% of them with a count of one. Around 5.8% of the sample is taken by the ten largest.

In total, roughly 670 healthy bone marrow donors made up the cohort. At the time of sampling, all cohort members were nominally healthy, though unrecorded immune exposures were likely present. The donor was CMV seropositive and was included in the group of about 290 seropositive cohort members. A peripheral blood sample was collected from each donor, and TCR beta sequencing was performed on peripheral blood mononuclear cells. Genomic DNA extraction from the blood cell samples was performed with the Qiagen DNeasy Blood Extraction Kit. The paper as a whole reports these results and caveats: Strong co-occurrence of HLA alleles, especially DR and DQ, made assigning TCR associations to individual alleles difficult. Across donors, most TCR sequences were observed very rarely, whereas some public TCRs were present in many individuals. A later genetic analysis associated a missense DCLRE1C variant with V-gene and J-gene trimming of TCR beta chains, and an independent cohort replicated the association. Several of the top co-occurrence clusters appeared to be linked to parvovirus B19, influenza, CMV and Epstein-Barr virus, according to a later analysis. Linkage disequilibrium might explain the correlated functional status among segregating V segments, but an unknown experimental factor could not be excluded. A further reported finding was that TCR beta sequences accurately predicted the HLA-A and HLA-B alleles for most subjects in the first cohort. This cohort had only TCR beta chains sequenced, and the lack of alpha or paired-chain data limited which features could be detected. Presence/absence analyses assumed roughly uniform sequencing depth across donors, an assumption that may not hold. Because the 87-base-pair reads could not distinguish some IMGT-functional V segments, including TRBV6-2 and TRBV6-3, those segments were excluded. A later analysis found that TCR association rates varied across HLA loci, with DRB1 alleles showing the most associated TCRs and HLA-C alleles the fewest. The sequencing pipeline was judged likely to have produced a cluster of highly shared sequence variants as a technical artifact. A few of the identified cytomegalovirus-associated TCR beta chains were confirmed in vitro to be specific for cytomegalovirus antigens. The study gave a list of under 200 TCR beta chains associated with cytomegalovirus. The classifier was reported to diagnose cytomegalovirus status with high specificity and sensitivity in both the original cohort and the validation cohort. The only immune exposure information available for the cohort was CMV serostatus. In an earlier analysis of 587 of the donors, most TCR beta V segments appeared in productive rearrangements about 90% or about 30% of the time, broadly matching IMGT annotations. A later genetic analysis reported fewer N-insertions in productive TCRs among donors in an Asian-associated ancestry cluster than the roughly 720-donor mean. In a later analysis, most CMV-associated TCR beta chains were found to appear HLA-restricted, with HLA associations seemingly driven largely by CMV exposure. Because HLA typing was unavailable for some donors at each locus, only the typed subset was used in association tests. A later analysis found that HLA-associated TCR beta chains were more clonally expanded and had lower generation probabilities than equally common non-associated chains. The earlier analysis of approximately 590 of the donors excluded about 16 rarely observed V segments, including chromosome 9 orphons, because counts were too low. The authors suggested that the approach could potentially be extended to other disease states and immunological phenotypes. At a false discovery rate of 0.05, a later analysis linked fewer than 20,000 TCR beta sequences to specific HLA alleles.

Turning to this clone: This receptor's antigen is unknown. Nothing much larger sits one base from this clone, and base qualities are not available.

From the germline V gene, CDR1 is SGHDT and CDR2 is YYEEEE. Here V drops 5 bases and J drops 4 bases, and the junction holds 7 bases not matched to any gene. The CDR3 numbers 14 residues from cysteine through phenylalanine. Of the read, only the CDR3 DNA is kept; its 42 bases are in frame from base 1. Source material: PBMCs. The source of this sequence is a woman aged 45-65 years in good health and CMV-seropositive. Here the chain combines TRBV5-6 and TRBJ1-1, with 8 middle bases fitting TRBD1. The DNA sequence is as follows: TGTGCCAGCAGGCGTACAACAGGGGGCACTGAAGCTTTCTTT. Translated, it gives CASRRTTGGTEAFF.